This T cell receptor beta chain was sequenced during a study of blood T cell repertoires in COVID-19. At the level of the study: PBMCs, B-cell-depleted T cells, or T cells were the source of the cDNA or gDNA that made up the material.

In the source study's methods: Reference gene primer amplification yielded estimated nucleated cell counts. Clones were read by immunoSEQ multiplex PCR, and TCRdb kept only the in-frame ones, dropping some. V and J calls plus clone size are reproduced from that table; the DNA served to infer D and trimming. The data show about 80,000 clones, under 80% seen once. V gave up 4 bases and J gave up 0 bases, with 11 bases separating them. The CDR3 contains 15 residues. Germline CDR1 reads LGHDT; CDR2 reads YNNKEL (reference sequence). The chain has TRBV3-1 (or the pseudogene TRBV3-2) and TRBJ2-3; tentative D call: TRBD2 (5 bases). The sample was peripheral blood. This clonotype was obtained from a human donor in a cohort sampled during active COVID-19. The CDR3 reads CASSPLAASTDTQYF. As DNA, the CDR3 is TGTGCCAGCAGCCCTCTAGCAGCTAGCACAGATACGCAGTATTTT.